These 22 T cell receptor beta chains originate from one sample sequenced in a study of blood T cell repertoires in COVID-19. Here immunoSEQ multiplex PCR was the method, and the copy in TCRdb shows in-frame clones only, minus some. This table has about 67,000 clones, around 90% appearing once. The sample consisted of peripheral blood. The origin of the receptors is a woman over 75 with acute or convalescent COVID-19.

This rearrangement joins TRBV5-1 to TRBJ1-1; 8 bases line up with TRBD1. The germline V gene encodes CDR1 SGHRS and CDR2 YFSETQ. V shed 4 bases, J shed 3 bases, and the junction held 2 bases outside the gene matches. This CDR3 is built from 13 residues. DNA for the CDR3: TGCGCCAGCAGCGAGGACAGGGACACTGAAGCTTTCTTT. Its translation: CASSEDRDTEAFF.

The V gene is TRBV29-1, the J gene TRBJ1-1; perhaps TRBD1 as D (5 bases). CDR3 size: 12 residues. The germline V gene encodes CDR1 SQVTM and CDR2 ANQGSEA. Trimming removed 4 bases at V and 5 bases at J, with 11 bases between. The chain's CDR3 is CSVVGVGTEAFF. For the CDR3, the DNA is TGCAGCGTTGTAGGGGTAGGAACTGAAGCTTTCTTT. The variable domain in full, completed from reference TRBV29-1 and TRBJ1-1, reads SAVISQKPSRDICQRGTSLTIQCQVDSQVTMMFWYRQQPGQSLTLIATANQGSEATYESGFVIDKFPISRPNLTFSTLTVSNMSPEDSSIYLCSVVGVGTEAFFGQGTRLTVV.

This sequence joins TRBV10-3 and TRBJ1-6, with a tentative D call TRBD1 (6 bases). The CDR3 has 12 amino acids. Trimming removed 6 bases at V and 9 bases at J, with 9 bases between. From germline, CDR1 is ENHRY and CDR2 SYGVKD. The CDR3: CAIRGTISPLHF. DNA for the CDR3: TGTGCCATCAGGGGGACAATTTCACCCCTCCACTTT.

The V and J genes are TRBV25-1 and TRBJ1-6; perhaps TRBD1 as D (5 bases). Germline values: CDR1 MGHDK, CDR2 SYGVNS. The CDR3 consists of 14 residues. V lost 4 bases to trimming and J lost 4 bases, with 8 bases between them. CDR3 residues: CASSVTAYNSPLHF. CDR3 sequence (DNA): TGTGCCAGCAGTGTGACAGCTTATAATTCACCCCTCCACTTT.

V gene TRBV18 combines with J gene TRBJ1-3; D possibly corresponds to TRBD1 (6 bases). Between the trimmed V and J ends, which lost 6 bases and 3 bases, there was a span of 12 bases. CDR3 length: 14 residues. The germline CDR1 and CDR2 sequences are KGHSH and LQKENI. CDR3 protein: CASSRTADGNTIYF. The CDR3 region has the DNA TGTGCCAGCTCTCGGACAGCGGATGGAAACACCATATATTTT.

The V gene is TRBV18, the J gene TRBJ1-2; D call uncertain. Trimming took 3 bases from V and 8 from J, leaving 19 bases between them. The CDR3 is 15 residues long. CDR1 and CDR2 from the germline V gene are KGHSH and LQKENI. CDR3 region: CASSPPLGSKEGYTF. CDR3 nucleotide sequence: TGTGCCAGCTCACCGCCCCTAGGCTCTAAAGAGGGCTACACCTTC.

The chain links TRBV7-2 to TRBJ1-6; 8 bases fit TRBD1. J was trimmed by 7 bases and V by 2 bases; bases with no gene match: 4. The CDR3 has 15 residues. The germline V gene has CDR1 SGHTA and CDR2 FQGNSA. The CDR3, as DNA: TGTGCCAGCAGCTTAATGACAGGGGTAAATTCACCCCTCCACTTT. It codes for CASSLMTGVNSPLHF.

The gene calls are TRBV28 and TRBJ2-3; possible D gene TRBD2, 5 bases. CDR1 MDHEN and CDR2 SYDVKM come from the germline V gene. Trimming stripped 6 bases from V and 2 bases from J, with 9 bases between. CDR3 length equals 13 residues. CDR3: CASSGEPTDTQYF. The CDR3, as DNA: TGTGCCAGCAGCGGGGAACCCACAGATACGCAGTATTTT.

The rearrangement joins TRBV6-2 or TRBV6-3 to TRBJ1-5; tentative D call: TRBD1 (5 bases). This CDR3 region has 20 residues. V lost 4 bases, J lost 0 bases, and 25 bases lay in between. Germline assignment: CDR1 MNHEY and CDR2 SVGEGT. The CDR3 sequence: CASSSRKGPPRTFSNQPQHF. The CDR3 DNA is TGTGCCAGCAGTTCGAGGAAGGGGCCCCCTCGAACTTTTAGCAATCAGCCCCAGCATTTT.

The rearrangement uses TRBV7-2 and TRBJ2-7, with D tentatively TRBD2 (6 bases). CDR1 and CDR2 (germline): SGHTA, FQGNSA. The V and J ends lost 1 base and 2 bases respectively, with 12 bases between them. This CDR3 comprises 15 residues. The CDR3 protein is CASSLGRVITYEQYF. The CDR3 bases are TGTGCCAGCAGCTTAGGGAGGGTTATCACCTACGAGCAGTACTTC.

The chain is built from TRBV28 and TRBJ1-1; D call uncertain. V lost 5 bases and J lost 4, with 17 bases in between. Germline V gene sequence: CDR1 MDHEN, CDR2 SYDVKM. This CDR3 contains 15 residues. The CDR3 DNA reads TGTGCCAGCAGTCCACGGTCGGGGTTGGGCACTGAAGCTTTCTTT. The encoded protein is CASSPRSGLGTEAFF.

The J gene is TRBJ2-7, the V gene TRBV5-1; TRBD2 is a possible D gene (5 bases). There are 13 residues in the CDR3. Germline V lookup: CDR1 SGHRS, CDR2 YFSETQ. Trimming shortened V by 0 bases and J by 2 bases, and 6 bases separated the two germline ends. The CDR3 DNA follows: TGCGCCAGCAGCTTGGAGGGAGCCTACGAGCAGTACTTC. Protein: CASSLEGAYEQYF.

V and J are TRBV15 and TRBJ2-5, with TRBD1 matching over 8 bases. Trimming removed 3 bases from V and 5 bases from J; junction bases left unmatched: 8. Looked up from germline, CDR1 is LNHNV and CDR2 is YYDKDF (reference sequence). This CDR3 is 15 amino acids long. Written as DNA, the CDR3 is TGTGCCACCAGCAGTTCAGACAGGGGTTACGAGACCCAGTACTTC. Translation gives CATSSSDRGYETQYF.

The genes are TRBV20-1 and TRBJ2-2; no firm D call. V lost 3 bases and J lost 4, with 15 bases in between. Germline lookup yields CDR1 DFQATT and CDR2 SNEGSKA (reference sequence). The CDR3 spans 15 residues. The chain's CDR3 is CSASGVVVGTGELFF. CDR3 DNA: TGCAGTGCTAGTGGTGTGGTCGTCGGCACCGGGGAGCTGTTTTTT.

The chain links TRBV12-3 or TRBV12-4 to TRBJ1-2; unclear D gene. V lost 5 bases, J lost 0 bases, and 7 bases lay in between. This CDR3 has 13 residues. The CDR3 region has the DNA TGTGCCAGCAGTAAGAGCGCTAACTATGGCTACACCTTC. Its protein is CASSKSANYGYTF.

This chain joins TRBV19 and TRBJ1-6, with D tentatively TRBD1 (5 bases). Per germline, CDR1 LNHDA and CDR2 SQIVND (reference sequence). This CDR3 comprises 13 residues. Trimming stripped 6 bases from V and 10 bases from J, with 13 bases between. The CDR3 DNA reads as TGTGCCAGTAGACTTCAGGGAAAATCACCCCTCCACTTT. Protein sequence: CASRLQGKSPLHF.

The rearrangement uses TRBV7-3 and TRBJ2-3; D perhaps matches TRBD2 (5 bases). V lost 5 bases, J lost 3 bases, and 18 bases lay in between. This CDR3 spans 16 amino acids. Per the germline V gene, CDR1 is SGHTA and CDR2 is FQGTGA. Here the CDR3 DNA reads TGTGCCAGCAGCCTCGGATCCTTCGGAGGAACAGATACGCAGTATTTT. Residues: CASSLGSFGGTDTQYF.

A single count supports this clone. The chain carries TRBV18 and TRBJ2-5; the match to TRBD1 covers 9 bases. From germline, CDR1 is KGHSH and CDR2 LQKENI. J lost 5 bases, V lost 7 bases, and 5 bases had no gene match. The CDR3 spans 13 residues. CDR3 protein: CASLPGQGETQYF. In nucleotides, the CDR3 is TGTGCCAGCTTACCGGGACAGGGTGAGACCCAGTACTTC.

This clone was counted between two and nine times. The chain carries TRBV28 and TRBJ2-7; the D is unclear. Germline V gives CDR1 MDHEN, CDR2 SYDVKM. Trimming cost V 6 bases and J 6 bases, with 9 bases left between them. CDR3 length: 11 amino acids. The CDR3 here is CASRAASEQYF. The CDR3 nucleotides are TGTGCCAGCAGAGCCGCTTCCGAGCAGTACTTC.

V is TRBV14 and J is TRBJ1-1; 9 nucleotides align to TRBD1. Germline lookup yields CDR1 SGHDN and CDR2 FVKESK. The length of the CDR3 is 12 residues. Unmatched junction bases numbered 1, after V lost 4 bases and J lost 7 bases. CDR3 DNA: TGTGCCAGCAGCCCGGGACAGGGTGAAGCTTTCTTT. It yields the protein CASSPGQGEAFF.

This chain links TRBV5-1 with TRBJ2-3; 9 positions agree with TRBD2. The V gene's germline CDR1 is SGHRS and CDR2 YFSETQ. V lost 4 bases and J lost 1; bases outside the gene matches: 1. The CDR3 runs 14 residues. CDR3 DNA: TGCGCCAGCAGCCGGACTAGCGGCACAGATACGCAGTATTTT. This translates into CASSRTSGTDTQYF.

This rearrangement joins TRBV16 to TRBJ2-1, with 9 bases fitting TRBD2. The V gene's germline CDR1 is KGHSY and CDR2 FQNENV. The CDR3 covers 12 residues. V gave up 6 bases and J gave up 10 bases; unmatched junction bases: 4. The DNA of the CDR3 is TGTGCCAGCAGGCGGGGGGGCGAGGAGCAGTTCTTC. Translating it yields CASRRGGEEQFF.